The T cell receptor (beta chain) under discussion was sequenced for a study of control samples from healthy donors and cancer patients. Germline V gives CDR1 MDHEN, CDR2 SYDVKM. The CDR3 consists of 14 residues. With 5 bases removed from V and 1 base from J, the gap between germline ends came to 12 bases. Sequenced by immunoSEQ multiplex PCR; TCRdb stores in-frame clones only, minus some. Seen here are some 160,000 clones, 75% to 90% observed once, and the top ten hold over 4%. The sequence derives from a man under 40 in good health. The chain couples TRBV28 to TRBJ2-7; a weak D match, TRBD1 (6 bases). Sequencing was performed on blood. This CDR3 reads CASSPAGQSYEQYF. For the CDR3, the DNA is TGTGCCAGCAGTCCTGCAGGACAGTCCTACGAGCAGTACTTC. Together with reference TRBV28 and TRBJ2-7, the CDR3 gives the full variable domain: DVKVTQSSRYLVKRTGEKVFLECVQDMDHENMFWYRQDPGLGLRLIYFSYDVKMKEKGDIPEGYSVSREKKERFSLILESASTNQTSMYLCASSPAGQSYEQYFGPGTRLTVT.